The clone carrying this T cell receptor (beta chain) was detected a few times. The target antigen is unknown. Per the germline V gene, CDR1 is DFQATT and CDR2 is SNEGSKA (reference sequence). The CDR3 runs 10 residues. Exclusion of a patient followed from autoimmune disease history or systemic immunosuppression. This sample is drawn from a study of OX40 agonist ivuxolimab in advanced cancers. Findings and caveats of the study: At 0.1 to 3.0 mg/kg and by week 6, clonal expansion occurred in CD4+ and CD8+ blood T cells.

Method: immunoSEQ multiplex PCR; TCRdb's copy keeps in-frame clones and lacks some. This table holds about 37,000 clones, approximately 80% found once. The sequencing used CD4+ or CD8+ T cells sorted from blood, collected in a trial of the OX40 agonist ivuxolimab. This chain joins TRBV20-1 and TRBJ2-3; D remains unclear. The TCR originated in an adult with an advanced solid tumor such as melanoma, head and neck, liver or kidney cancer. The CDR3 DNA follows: TGCAGCCCAGCTTCAGATACGCAGTATTTT. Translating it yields CSPASDTQYF.